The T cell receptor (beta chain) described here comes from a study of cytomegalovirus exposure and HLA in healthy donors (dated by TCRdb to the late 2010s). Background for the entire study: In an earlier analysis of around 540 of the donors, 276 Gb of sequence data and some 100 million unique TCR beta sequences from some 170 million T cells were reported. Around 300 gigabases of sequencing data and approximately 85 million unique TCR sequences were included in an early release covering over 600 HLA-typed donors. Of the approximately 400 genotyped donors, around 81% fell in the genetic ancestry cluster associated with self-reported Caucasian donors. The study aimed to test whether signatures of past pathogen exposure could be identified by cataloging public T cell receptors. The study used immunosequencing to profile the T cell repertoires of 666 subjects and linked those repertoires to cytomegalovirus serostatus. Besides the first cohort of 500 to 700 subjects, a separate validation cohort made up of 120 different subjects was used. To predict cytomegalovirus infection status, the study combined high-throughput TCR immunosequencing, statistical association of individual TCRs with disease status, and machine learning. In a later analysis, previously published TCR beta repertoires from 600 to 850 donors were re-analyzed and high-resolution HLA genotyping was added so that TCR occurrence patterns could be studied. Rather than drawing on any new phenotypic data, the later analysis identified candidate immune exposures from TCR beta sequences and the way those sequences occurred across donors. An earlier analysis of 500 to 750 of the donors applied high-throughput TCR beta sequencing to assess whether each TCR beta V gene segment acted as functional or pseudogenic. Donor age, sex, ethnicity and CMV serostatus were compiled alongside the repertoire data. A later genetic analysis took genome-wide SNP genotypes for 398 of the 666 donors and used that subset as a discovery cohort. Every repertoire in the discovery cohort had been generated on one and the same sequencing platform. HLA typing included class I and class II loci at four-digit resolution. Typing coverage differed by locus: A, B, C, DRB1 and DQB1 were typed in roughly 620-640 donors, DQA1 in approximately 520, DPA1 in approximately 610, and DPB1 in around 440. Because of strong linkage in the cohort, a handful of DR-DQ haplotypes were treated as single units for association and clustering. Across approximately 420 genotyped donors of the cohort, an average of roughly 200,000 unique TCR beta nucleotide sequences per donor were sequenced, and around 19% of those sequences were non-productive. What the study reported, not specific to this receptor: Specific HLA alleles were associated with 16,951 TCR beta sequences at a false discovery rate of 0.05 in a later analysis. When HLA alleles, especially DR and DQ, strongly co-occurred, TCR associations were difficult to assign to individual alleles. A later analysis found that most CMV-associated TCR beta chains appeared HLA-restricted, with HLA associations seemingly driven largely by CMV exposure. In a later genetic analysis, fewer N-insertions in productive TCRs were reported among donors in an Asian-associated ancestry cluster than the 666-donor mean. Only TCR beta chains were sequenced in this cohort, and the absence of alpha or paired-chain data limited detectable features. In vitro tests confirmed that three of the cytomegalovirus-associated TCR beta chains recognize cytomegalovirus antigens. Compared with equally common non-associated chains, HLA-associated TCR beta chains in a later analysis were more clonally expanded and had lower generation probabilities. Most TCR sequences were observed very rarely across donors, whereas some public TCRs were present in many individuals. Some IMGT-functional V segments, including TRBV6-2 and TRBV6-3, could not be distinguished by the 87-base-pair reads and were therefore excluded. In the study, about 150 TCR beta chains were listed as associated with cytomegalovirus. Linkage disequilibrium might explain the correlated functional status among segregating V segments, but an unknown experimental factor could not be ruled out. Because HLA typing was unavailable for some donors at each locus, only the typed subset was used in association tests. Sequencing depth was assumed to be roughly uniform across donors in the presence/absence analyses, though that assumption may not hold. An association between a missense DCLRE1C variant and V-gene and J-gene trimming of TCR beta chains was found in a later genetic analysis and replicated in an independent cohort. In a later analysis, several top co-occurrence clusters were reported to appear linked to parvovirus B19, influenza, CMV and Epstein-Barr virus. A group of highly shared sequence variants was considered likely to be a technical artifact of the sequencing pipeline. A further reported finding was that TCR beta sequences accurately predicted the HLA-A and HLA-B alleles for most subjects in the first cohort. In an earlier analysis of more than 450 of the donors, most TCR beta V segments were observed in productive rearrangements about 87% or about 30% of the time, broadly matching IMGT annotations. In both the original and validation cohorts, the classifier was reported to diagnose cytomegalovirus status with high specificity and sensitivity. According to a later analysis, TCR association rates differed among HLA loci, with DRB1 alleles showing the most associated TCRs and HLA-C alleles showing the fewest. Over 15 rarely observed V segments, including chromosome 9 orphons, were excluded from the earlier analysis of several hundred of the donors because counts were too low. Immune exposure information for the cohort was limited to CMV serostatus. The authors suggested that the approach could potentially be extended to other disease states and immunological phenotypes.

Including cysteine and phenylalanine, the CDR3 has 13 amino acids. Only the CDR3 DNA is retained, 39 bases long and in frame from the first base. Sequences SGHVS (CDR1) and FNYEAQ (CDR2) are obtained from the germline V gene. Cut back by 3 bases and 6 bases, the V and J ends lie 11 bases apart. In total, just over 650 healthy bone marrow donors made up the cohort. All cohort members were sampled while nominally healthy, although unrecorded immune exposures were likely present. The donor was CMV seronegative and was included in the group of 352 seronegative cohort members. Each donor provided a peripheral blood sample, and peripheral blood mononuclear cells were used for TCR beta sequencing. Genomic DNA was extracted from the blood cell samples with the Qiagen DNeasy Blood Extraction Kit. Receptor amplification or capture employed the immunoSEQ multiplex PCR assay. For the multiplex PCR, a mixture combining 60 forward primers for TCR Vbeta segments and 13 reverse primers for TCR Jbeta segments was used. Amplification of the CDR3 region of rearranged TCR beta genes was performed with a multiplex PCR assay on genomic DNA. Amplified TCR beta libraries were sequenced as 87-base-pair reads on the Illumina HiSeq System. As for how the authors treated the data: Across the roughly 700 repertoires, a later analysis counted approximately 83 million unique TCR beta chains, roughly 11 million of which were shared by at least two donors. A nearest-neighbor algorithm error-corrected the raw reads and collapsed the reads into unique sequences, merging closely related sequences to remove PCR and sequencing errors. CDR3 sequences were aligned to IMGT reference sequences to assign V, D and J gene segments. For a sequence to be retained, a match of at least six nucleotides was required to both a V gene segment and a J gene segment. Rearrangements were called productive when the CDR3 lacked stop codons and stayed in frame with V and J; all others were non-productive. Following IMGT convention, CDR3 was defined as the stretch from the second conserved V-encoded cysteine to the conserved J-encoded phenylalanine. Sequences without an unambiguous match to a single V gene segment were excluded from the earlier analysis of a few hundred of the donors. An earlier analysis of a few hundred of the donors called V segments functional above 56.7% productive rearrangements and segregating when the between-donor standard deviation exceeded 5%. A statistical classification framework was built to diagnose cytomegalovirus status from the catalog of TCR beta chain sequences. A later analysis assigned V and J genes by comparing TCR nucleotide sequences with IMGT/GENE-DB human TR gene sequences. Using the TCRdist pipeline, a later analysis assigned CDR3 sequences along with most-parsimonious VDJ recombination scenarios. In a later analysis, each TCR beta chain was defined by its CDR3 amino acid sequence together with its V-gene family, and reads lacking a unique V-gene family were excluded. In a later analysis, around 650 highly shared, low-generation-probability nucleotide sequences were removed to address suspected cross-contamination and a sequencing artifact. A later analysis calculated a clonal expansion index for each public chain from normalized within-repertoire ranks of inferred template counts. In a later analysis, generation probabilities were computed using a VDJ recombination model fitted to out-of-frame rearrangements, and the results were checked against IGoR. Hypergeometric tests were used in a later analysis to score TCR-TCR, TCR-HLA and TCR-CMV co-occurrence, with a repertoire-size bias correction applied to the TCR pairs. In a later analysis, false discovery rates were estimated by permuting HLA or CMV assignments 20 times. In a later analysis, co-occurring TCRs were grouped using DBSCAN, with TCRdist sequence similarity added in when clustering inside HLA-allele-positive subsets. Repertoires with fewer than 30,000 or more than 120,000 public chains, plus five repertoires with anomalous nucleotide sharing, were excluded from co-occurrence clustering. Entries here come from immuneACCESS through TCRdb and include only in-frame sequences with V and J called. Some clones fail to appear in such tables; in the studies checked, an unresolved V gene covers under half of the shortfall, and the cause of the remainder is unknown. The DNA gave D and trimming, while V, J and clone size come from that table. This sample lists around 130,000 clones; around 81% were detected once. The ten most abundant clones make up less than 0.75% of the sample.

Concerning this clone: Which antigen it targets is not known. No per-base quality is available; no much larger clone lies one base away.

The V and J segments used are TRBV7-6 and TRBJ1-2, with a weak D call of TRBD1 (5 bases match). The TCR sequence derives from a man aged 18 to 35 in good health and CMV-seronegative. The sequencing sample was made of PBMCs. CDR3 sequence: CASSFLGGDGYTF. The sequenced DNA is TGTGCCAGCAGCTTTTTGGGGGGGGATGGCTACACCTTC.